Shown below are 17 T cell receptor beta chains from a single sample sequenced in a study of shared clonotypes between healthy human individuals. The table came from immunoSEQ multiplex PCR; TCRdb's copy has only in-frame clones and leaves some out. The sample includes millions of clones, around 95% of them seen just once. The sequencing input was naive CD4+ T cells sorted from blood. Noted subset: CD45RA+ positively selected. The receptors stem from a man younger than 35 in good health.

This sequence joins TRBV4-1 and TRBJ2-5, with 14 bases fitting TRBD2. The CDR3 extends over 17 amino acids. Trimming at V came to 4 bases and at J to 2 bases, leaving 6 bases not matched to a gene. CDR1 is MGHRA, CDR2 YSYEKL, per germline. CDR3 region: CASSPRGLAGGQETQYF. CDR3 DNA sequence: TGCGCCAGCAGCCCCAGAGGACTAGCGGGAGGACAAGAGACCCAGTACTTC.

The rearrangement uses TRBV28 and TRBJ2-5; a possible D gene is TRBD2 (5 bases). Germline-derived CDR1 and CDR2 are MDHEN and SYDVKM. This CDR3 contains 14 residues. The V end lost 2 bases, the J end lost 4 bases, and 11 bases lay between the germline ends. The CDR3: CASSLREGLETQYF. The CDR3, as DNA: TGTGCCAGCAGTTTACGGGAAGGGTTAGAGACCCAGTACTTC.

This chain uses TRBV5-6 with TRBJ2-2, with TRBD2 matching 13 bases. V was pared by 4 bases and J by 7 bases, with 7 bases of the junction left unmatched. There are 16 residues in the CDR3. Germline CDR1 SGHDT, CDR2 YYEEEE. The CDR3 DNA follows: TGTGCCAGCAGCCTAGGACTAGCGGGAGACGTCGGGGAGCTGTTTTTT. This sequence encodes CASSLGLAGDVGELFF.

The chain is built from TRBV6-6 and TRBJ1-5, with 7 bases fitting TRBD1. V lost 6 bases and J lost 7; bases outside the gene matches: 9. Per germline, CDR1 MNHNY and CDR2 SVGAGI (reference sequence). CDR3 size: 14 residues. The CDR3 DNA reads as TGTGCCAGCAGACCCCCAGGGGGAGGCCAGCCCCAGCATTTT. Amino acids: CASRPPGGGQPQHF.

The V gene is TRBV18, the J gene TRBJ2-4, with D perhaps matching TRBD1 (5 bases). Germline CDR1 KGHSH, CDR2 LQKENI. Deletions cut 6 bases from V and 5 bases from J, with 14 bases between. CDR3 length: 14 residues. CDR3 DNA: TGTGCCAGCTCGACTCCCATAGGGGAAAACATTCAGTACTTC. Translation: CASSTPIGENIQYF.

This clone showed up just a few times. The chain combines TRBV19 with TRBJ1-5; TRBD1 matches at 9 bases. The ends lost 9 bases at V and 7 bases at J; junction bases unmatched: 13. The CDR3 is 15 amino acids. From germline, CDR1 is LNHDA and CDR2 SQIVND (reference sequence). The CDR3 protein is CASQSVEDRGQPQHF. DNA for the CDR3: TGTGCCAGCCAGAGTGTTGAGGACAGGGGCCAGCCCCAGCATTTT.

This clone was counted once. The rearrangement joins TRBV20-1 to TRBJ2-5; no clear D gene. Trimming took 6 bases from V and 5 from J, leaving 10 bases between them. This CDR3 is built from 11 residues. Germline V CDR1 and CDR2: DFQATT, SNEGSKA (reference sequence). In DNA form, the CDR3 reads TGCAGTGCGAGTGATGGCGAGACCCAGTACTTC. Protein product: CSASDGETQYF.

J is TRBJ2-7 and V is TRBV11-1; 7 nucleotides match TRBD2. Germline-derived CDR1 and CDR2 are SGHAT and FQDESV (reference sequence). The junction had 14 bases not matched to a gene; V was cut back by 3 bases and J by 3 bases. The CDR3 is 17 amino acids. CDR3 coding DNA: TGTGCCAGCAGCTTTGACGGGAGGCCGCTCCAGGTCTACGAGCAGTACTTC. Translation gives CASSFDGRPLQVYEQYF.

V gene TRBV30 combines with J gene TRBJ2-2, with D possibly TRBD2 on 6 matching bases. Trimming took 2 bases from V and 8 from J, leaving 12 bases between them. Germline loops: CDR1 GTSNPN, CDR2 SVGIG (reference sequence). The length of the CDR3 is 13 residues. Written as DNA, the CDR3 is TGTGCCTGGAGTCCCCCTCGGGGGGGGGAGCTGTTTTTT. Translation gives CAWSPPRGGELFF.

A single count supports this clone. The genes are TRBV6-1 and TRBJ1-5, with no clear D. From germline, CDR1 is MNHNS and CDR2 SASEGT. The CDR3 contains 15 residues. The V end lost 2 bases, the J end lost 5 bases, and 13 bases lay between the germline ends. Here the CDR3 DNA reads TGTGCCAGCAGTGAAAGTGTGGGTCCCCATCAGCCCCAGCATTTT. Protein: CASSESVGPHQPQHF.

J is TRBJ2-3 and V is TRBV7-9, with D tentatively TRBD1 (6 bases). Between the trimmed V and J ends, which lost 2 bases and 6 bases, there was a span of 15 bases. From germline, CDR1 is SEHNR and CDR2 FQNEAQ (reference sequence). The CDR3 extends over 15 amino acids. The CDR3, as DNA: TGTGCCAGCAGCTTAAACAGGGTGACCGGGGATACGCAGTATTTT. It translates to CASSLNRVTGDTQYF.

The V call is TRBV7-2, the J call TRBJ1-5; D might be TRBD1 (6 bases). The CDR3 covers 14 residues. CDR1 is SGHTA and CDR2 is FQGNSA in the germline V gene. V lost 5 bases to trimming and J lost 6 bases, with 14 bases between them. CDR3 DNA sequence: TGTGCCAGCAGCAACTCAGGGGAGACTCAGCCCCAGCATTTT. This sequence encodes CASSNSGETQPQHF. The full variable domain, with the rest looked up from reference TRBV7-2 and TRBJ1-5, is GAGVSQSPSNKVTEKGKDVELRCDPISGHTALYWYRQSLGQGLEFLIYFQGNSAPDKSGLPSDRFSAERTGGSVSTLTIQRTQQEDSAVYLCASSNSGETQPQHFGDGTRLSIL.

The DNA for the CDR3 is TGTGCCACCAGCAGAGATTTGAACATTCAGTACTTC. This sequence encodes CATSRDLNIQYF. This rearrangement joins TRBV15 to TRBJ2-4; no reliable D call. V shed 0 bases and J shed 7 bases, with 4 bases lying between them. The germline gives CDR1 LNHNV, CDR2 YYDKDF (reference sequence). The CDR3 consists of 12 residues. Full variable domain (missing parts from reference TRBV15 and TRBJ2-4): DAMVIQNPRYQVTQFGKPVTLSCSQTLNHNVMYWYQQKSSQAPKLLFHYYDKDFNNEADTPDNFQSRRPNTSFCFLDIRSPGLGDTAMYLCATSRDLNIQYFGAGTRLSVL.

The V call is TRBV7-8, the J call TRBJ2-1; D is possibly TRBD2 (5 bases). Trimming cost V 8 bases and J 2 bases, with 13 bases left between them. Germline values: CDR1 SGHVS, CDR2 FQNEAQ. This CDR3 comprises 14 residues. This CDR3 reads CASLRDLTYNEQFF. The CDR3 DNA sequence: TGTGCCAGCCTCCGGGATTTAACCTACAATGAGCAGTTCTTC.

V gene TRBV4-1 combines with J gene TRBJ1-5, with D possibly matching TRBD1 (5 bases). The V gene's germline CDR1 is MGHRA and CDR2 YSYEKL. The V gene lost 3 bases and the J gene lost 3 bases, with 15 bases spanning the gap. The CDR3 loop spans 16 amino acids. Here the CDR3 DNA reads TGCGCCAGCAGCCAGGGACGCCTCCTTGCCAATCAGCCCCAGCATTTT. It codes for CASSQGRLLANQPQHF.

The DNA of the CDR3 is TGTGCCAGCAGCCCGGATGCCAACGTCCTGACTTTC. This encodes CASSPDANVLTF. V usage is TRBV2 and J usage is TRBJ2-6, with D unresolved. The CDR3 has 12 amino acids. Germline assignment: CDR1 SNHLY and CDR2 FYNNEI. The germline V and J ends were trimmed by 6 bases and 7 bases, with 7 bases remaining between them. Variable domain in full (rest from reference TRBV2 and TRBJ2-6): EPEVTQTPSHQVTQMGQEVILRCVPISNHLYFYWYRQILGQKVEFLVSFYNNEISEKSEIFDDQFSVERPDGSNFTLKIRSTKLEDSAMYFCASSPDANVLTFGAGSRLTVL.

The rearrangement joins TRBV5-6 to TRBJ2-1, with D possibly TRBD1 on 5 matching bases. The V gene's germline CDR1 is SGHDT and CDR2 YYEEEE. CDR3 length: 11 amino acids. V lost 2 bases to trimming and J lost 10 bases, with 7 bases between them. The CDR3 reads CASSLQEEQFF. The CDR3 bases are TGTGCCAGCAGCTTACAGGAAGAGCAGTTCTTC.